Ten or more counts support the clone carrying this T cell receptor beta chain. Its target is unknown. The sample is drawn from a study of response to subunit inactivated influenza vaccine. The CDR3 has 17 amino acids. Per germline, CDR1 SNHLY and CDR2 FYNNEI. V was shortened by 5 bases and J by 0 bases, with 14 bases between the two germline ends. TCRdb independently ran MiXCR on the RT-PCR reads; one entry per CDR3 protein. The sample lists 450,000 to 700,000 distinct CDR3 sequences, approximately 15% occurring once. Overall study results and limits: A suggestion made by the authors is that each seasonal influenza vaccination recruits few new T cells.

This receptor was obtained from a man aged 45-65 years who received an inactivated influenza vaccine. The sequences come from PBMCs from blood, collected about 13 days after vaccination. The V gene is TRBV2, the J gene TRBJ2-6, with D unresolved. The CDR3 bases are TGTGCCAGCAGTCCCGTGAGCCGGTTCTCTGGGGCCAACGTCCTGACTTTC. Its protein is CASSPVSRFSGANVLTF.